The clone carrying this T cell receptor (beta chain) was detected ten times or more. Time point noted: persistent/refractory GD, antithyroid drugs over 5 years with positive TRAb. PBMC-derived RNA was used for the TCR library. Investigators report Graves' disease was diagnosed under American Thyroid Association guidelines. An endocrinology department in Xi'an, China, recruited the patients. EDTA tubes received 9 to 10 milliliters of collected peripheral blood. Through Arm-PCR of CDR3 regions and iRepertoire HTBI primers, TCR beta libraries were built. TCRdb reprocessed the multiplex PCR reads via MiXCR and lists one record per CDR3 protein. The sample yields about 310,000 distinct CDR3 sequences, roughly a fifth seen once. This entry is derived from a study of regulatory T cells in long-lasting Graves disease. V lost 7 bases, J lost 6 bases, and 30 bases lay in between. The germline V gene encodes CDR1 MNHEY and CDR2 SMNVEV (reference sequence). The CDR3 loop spans 18 amino acids.

The source is a female donor with Graves disease. Sequenced material: peripheral blood mononuclear cells (PBMCs), taken when the disease was refractory, from a patient treated with antithyroid drugs. The rearrangement uses TRBV27 and TRBJ1-1, with a tentative D call TRBD1 (5 bases). CDR3 sequence (DNA): TGTGCCAGCACCCCACTAGCGCCGGCGTCGAGGGGTTACCCTGAAGCTTTCTTT. Protein sequence: CASTPLAPASRGYPEAFF.